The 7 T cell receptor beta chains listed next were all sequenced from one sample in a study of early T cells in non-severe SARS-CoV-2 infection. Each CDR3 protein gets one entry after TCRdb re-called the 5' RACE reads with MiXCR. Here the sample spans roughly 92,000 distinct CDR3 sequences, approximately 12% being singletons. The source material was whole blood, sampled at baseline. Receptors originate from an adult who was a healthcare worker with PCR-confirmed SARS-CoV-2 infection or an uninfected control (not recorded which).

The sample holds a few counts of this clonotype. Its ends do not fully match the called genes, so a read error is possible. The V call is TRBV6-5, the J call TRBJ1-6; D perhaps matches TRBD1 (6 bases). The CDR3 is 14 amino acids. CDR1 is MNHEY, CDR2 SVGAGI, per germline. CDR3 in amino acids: CASNYRETNSPLHF. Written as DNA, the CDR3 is TGTGCCAGCAATTACAGGGAAACTAATTCACCCCTCCACTTT.

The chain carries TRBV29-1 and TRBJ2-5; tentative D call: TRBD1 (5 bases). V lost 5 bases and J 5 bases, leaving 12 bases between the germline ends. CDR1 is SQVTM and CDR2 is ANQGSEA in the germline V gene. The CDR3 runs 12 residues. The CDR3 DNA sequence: TGCAGCGTTTCGGCCTCAGGGGAGACCCAGTACTTC. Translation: CSVSASGETQYF.

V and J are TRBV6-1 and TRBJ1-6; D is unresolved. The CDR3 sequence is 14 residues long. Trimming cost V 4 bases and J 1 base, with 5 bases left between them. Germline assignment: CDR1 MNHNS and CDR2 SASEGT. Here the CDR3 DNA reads TGTGCCAGCAGTGGGCGGTCCTATAATTCACCCCTCCACTTT. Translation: CASSGRSYNSPLHF.

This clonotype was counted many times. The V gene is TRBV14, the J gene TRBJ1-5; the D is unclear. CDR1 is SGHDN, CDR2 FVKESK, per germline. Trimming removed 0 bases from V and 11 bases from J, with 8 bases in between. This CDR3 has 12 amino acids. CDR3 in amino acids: CASSQEVGSQHF. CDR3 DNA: TGTGCCAGCAGCCAAGAGGTTGGTTCCCAGCATTTT.

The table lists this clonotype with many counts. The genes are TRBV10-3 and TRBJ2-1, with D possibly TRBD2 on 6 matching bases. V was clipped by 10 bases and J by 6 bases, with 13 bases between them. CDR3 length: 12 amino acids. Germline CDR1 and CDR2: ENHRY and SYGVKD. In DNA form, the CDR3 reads TGTGCCAGTGTAGGTAGCGGCAATGAGCAGTTCTTC. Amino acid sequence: CASVGSGNEQFF.

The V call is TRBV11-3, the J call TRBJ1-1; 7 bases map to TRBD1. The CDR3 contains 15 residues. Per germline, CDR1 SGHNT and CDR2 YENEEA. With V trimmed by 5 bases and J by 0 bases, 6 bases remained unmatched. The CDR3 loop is CASSLLQGMNTEAFF. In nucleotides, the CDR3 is TGTGCCAGCAGCCTCCTACAGGGGATGAACACTGAAGCTTTCTTT.

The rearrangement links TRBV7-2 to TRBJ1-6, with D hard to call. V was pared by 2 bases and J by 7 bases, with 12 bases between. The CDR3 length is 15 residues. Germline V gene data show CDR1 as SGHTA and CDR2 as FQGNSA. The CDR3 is CASSLKSPGNSPLHF. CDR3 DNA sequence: TGTGCCAGCAGCTTAAAGTCTCCGGGGAATTCACCCCTCCACTTT.